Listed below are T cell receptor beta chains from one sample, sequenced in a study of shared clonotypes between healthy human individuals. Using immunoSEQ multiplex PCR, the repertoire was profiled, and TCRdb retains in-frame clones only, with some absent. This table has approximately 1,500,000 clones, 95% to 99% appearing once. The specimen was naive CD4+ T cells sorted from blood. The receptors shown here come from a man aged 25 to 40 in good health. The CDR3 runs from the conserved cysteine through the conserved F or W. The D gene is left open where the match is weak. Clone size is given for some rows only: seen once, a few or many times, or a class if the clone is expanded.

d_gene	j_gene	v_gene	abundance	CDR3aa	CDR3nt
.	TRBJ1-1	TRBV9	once	CASSVASAMNTEAFF	TGTGCCAGCAGCGTAGCATCAGCCATGAACACTGAAGCTTTCTTT
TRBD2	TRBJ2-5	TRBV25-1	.	CASSEGSGRSGETQYF	TGTGCCAGCAGTGAAGGAAGCGGGAGGTCTGGAGAGACCCAGTACTTC
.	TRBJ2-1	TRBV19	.	CASSAVRPYNEQFF	TGTGCCAGTAGTGCTGTCCGGCCCTACAATGAGCAGTTCTTC
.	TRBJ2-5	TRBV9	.	CASSARLGIRGETQYF	TGTGCCAGCAGCGCCAGACTGGGGATCAGGGGAGAGACCCAGTACTTC
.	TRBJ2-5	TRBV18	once	CASSPPAPNQETQYF	TGTGCCAGCTCACCTCCCGCACCTAACCAAGAGACCCAGTACTTC
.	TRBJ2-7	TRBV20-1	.	CSASQDRQYF	TGCAGTGCTAGCCAAGATAGGCAGTACTTC
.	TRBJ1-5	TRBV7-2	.	CASSLDWDGPQHF	TGTGCCAGCAGCTTAGACTGGGACGGGCCCCAGCATTTT
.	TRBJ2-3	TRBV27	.	CASSRTQGLGTDTQYF	TGTGCCAGCAGTCGGACCCAGGGGCTGGGCACAGATACGCAGTATTTT
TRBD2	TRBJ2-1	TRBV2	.	CASRKGLAGSYNEQFF	TGTGCCAGCAGGAAAGGACTAGCGGGATCATACAATGAGCAGTTCTTC
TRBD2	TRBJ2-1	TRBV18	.	CASSTLAGGHNEQFF	TGTGCCAGCTCCACACTAGCGGGAGGCCACAATGAGCAGTTCTTC
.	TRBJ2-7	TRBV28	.	CASSLSATSYEQYF	TGTGCCAGCAGTTTATCGGCGACGTCCTACGAGCAGTACTTC
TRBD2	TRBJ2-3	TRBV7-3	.	CASSLHSGSGTDTQYF	TGTGCCAGCAGCTTACATAGCGGGAGTGGGACAGATACGCAGTATTTT
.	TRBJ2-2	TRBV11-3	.	CASSTSGTGNTGELFF	TGTGCCAGCAGCACATCCGGGACGGGGAACACCGGGGAGCTGTTTTTT
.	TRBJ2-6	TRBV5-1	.	CASSLVVSGANVLTF	TGCGCCAGCAGCTTGGTTGTCTCTGGGGCCAACGTCCTGACTTTC
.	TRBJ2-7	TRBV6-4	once	CASSEGGGREQYF	TGTGCCAGCAGTGAGGGAGGAGGTCGCGAGCAGTACTTC
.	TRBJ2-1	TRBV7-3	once	CASSLKRGSGDEQFF	TGTGCCAGCAGCTTAAAAAGGGGCTCGGGGGATGAGCAGTTCTTC
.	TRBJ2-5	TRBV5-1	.	CASSLDIETQYF	TGCGCCAGCAGCCTTGATATAGAGACCCAGTACTTC
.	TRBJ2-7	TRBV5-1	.	CASSLATGKQYF	TGCGCCAGCAGCTTGGCCACGGGGAAGCAGTACTTC
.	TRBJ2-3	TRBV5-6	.	CASSLVSTDTQYF	TGTGCCAGCAGCTTGGTGAGCACAGATACGCAGTATTTT
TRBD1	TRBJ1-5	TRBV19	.	CASSESTGVGLNQPQHF	TGTGCCAGTAGTGAATCAACAGGGGTCGGACTCAATCAGCCCCAGCATTTT
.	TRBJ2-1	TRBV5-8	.	CASSFSYNEQFF	TGTGCCAGCAGTTTCTCCTACAATGAGCAGTTCTTC
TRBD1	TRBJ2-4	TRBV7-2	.	CASSTRTGGANIQYF	TGTGCCAGCAGCACGCGGACAGGGGGCGCGAACATTCAGTACTTC
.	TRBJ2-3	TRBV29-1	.	CSVKEMGGTDTQYF	TGCAGCGTGAAGGAAATGGGGGGCACAGATACGCAGTATTTT
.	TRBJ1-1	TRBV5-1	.	CASSLEAGVNTEAFF	TGCGCCAGCAGCTTGGAGGCAGGAGTCAACACTGAAGCTTTCTTT
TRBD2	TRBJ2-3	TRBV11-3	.	CASSLGASGSPGADTQYF	TGTGCCAGCAGCTTAGGAGCTAGCGGCTCACCTGGGGCAGATACGCAGTATTTT
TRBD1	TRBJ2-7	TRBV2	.	CAITNRDRGFYEQYF	TGTGCGATAACAAACAGGGACAGGGGGTTCTACGAGCAGTACTTC
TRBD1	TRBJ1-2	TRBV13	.	CASSTTSLLRDRVYGYTF	TGTGCCAGCAGCACCACCTCGTTACTCCGGGACAGAGTCTATGGCTACACCTTC
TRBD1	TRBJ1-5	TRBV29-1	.	CSVIQNSGGQPQHF	TGCAGCGTTATCCAAAATTCAGGGGGACAGCCCCAGCATTTT
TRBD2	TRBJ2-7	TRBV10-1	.	CASSESGRYEQYF	TGCGCCAGCAGTGAGAGCGGGAGATACGAGCAGTACTTC
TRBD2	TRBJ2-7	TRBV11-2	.	CASSTTSGSSYEQYF	TGTGCCAGCAGCACCACTAGCGGGAGTTCCTACGAGCAGTACTTC
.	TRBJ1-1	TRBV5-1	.	CASSRTETLNTEAFF	TGCGCCAGCAGCCGGACAGAGACTTTGAACACTGAAGCTTTCTTT
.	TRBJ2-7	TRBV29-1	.	CSAQGSRYEQYF	TGCAGCGCCCAAGGGTCCCGCTACGAGCAGTACTTC
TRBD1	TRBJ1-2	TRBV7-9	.	CASSQSGQRFYGYTF	TGTGCCAGCAGCCAATCGGGACAGAGATTCTATGGCTACACCTTC
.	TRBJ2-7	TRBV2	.	CASSLWGGHEQYF	TGTGCCAGCAGTCTATGGGGCGGACACGAGCAGTACTTC
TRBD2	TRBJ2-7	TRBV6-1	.	CASSELAGNYEQYF	TGTGCCAGCAGTGAACTAGCGGGGAACTACGAGCAGTACTTC
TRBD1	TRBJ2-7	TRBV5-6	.	CASSHRDRNYEQYF	TGTGCCAGCAGCCACCGGGACAGGAACTACGAGCAGTACTTC
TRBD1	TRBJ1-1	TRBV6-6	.	CASSYDTGGEAFF	TGTGCCAGCAGTTACGATACAGGGGGCGAAGCTTTCTTT
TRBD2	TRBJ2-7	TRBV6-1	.	CASSWTSVRTYEQYF	TGTGCCAGCAGTTGGACTAGCGTTAGAACCTACGAGCAGTACTTC
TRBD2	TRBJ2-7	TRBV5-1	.	CASSSGTSGSYEQYF	TGCGCCAGCAGCTCCGGGACTAGCGGGAGCTACGAGCAGTACTTC
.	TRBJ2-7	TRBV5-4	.	CASSSGMTYEQYF	TGTGCCAGCAGCTCGGGTATGACCTACGAGCAGTACTTC
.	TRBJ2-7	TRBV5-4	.	CASSLVGNNEQYF	TGTGCCAGCAGCTTGGTAGGGAACAACGAGCAGTACTTC
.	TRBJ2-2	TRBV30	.	CAWDTKLRFPMDGELFF	TGTGCCTGGGATACCAAGCTGCGGTTCCCCATGGACGGGGAGCTGTTTTTT
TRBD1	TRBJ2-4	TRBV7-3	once	CASSLTDREDIQYF	TGTGCCAGCAGCTTAACGGACAGGGAGGACATTCAGTACTTC
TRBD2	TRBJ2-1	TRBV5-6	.	CASSFGTRVYNEQFF	TGTGCCAGCAGCTTCGGGACTAGGGTGTACAATGAGCAGTTCTTC
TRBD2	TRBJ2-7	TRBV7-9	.	CASSPSGSYEQYF	TGTGCCAGCAGTCCTAGCGGGAGCTACGAGCAGTACTTC
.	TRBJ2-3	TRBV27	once	CASTWDPRWRDTQYF	TGTGCCAGCACTTGGGACCCTCGGTGGAGAGATACGCAGTATTTT
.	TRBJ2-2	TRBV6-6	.	CASSQLGITGELFF	TGTGCCAGCAGCCAACTAGGGATCACCGGGGAGCTGTTTTTT
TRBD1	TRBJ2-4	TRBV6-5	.	CASSPRDRLGNIQYF	TGTGCCAGCAGCCCCCGGGACAGGTTGGGAAACATTCAGTACTTC
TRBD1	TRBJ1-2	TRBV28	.	CASSSDRGIYGYTF	TGTGCCAGCAGTTCAGACAGGGGGATCTATGGCTACACCTTC
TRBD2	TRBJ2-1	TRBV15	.	CATSRERLAGAYNEQFF	TGTGCCACCAGCAGAGAGCGATTAGCGGGAGCTTACAATGAGCAGTTCTTC
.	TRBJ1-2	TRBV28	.	CASSHTVTDGYTF	TGTGCCAGCAGTCACACAGTAACCGATGGCTACACCTTC